This TCR beta chain was sequenced during a study of T cell repertoires in cytomegalovirus infection. Study context: Shared public TCR beta signatures pointed to both CMV infection and a matching HLA type.

TCRdb analysed the reads with MiXCR anew, one entry per CDR3 protein. The repertoire has about 530,000 distinct CDR3 sequences, roughly 29% of them found once; the top ten carry less than 15%. As for this clonotype: As yet, its antigen is unknown.

V lost 0 bases to trimming and J lost 7 bases, with 13 bases between them. Germline loops: CDR1 MNHEY, CDR2 SVGEGT. CDR3 size: 15 residues. Study observations and caveats: Cumulative public TCR beta family frequency identified carriers of CMV plus the relevant HLA.

The specimen sequenced was PBMCs. V usage is TRBV6-2 or TRBV6-3 and J usage is TRBJ2-4; unclear D gene. The sequence was collected from a human donor in good health (CMV status not recorded). Some clones in this sample may be carry-over from other donors' samples. The CDR3 DNA is TGTGCCAGCAGTTACTCGAGGACCCAGGAGAACATTCAGTACTTC. Protein product: CASSYSRTQENIQYF.